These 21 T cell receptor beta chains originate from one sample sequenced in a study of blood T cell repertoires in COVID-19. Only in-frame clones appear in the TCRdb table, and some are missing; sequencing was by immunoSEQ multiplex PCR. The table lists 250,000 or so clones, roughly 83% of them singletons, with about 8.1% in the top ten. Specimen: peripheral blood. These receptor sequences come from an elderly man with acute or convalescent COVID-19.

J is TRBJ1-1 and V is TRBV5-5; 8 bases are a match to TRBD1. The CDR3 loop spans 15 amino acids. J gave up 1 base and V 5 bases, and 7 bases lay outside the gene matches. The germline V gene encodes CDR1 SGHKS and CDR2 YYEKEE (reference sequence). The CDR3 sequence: CASRSTGTGNTEAFF. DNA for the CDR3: TGTGCCAGCAGATCTACCGGGACAGGGAACACTGAAGCTTTCTTT.

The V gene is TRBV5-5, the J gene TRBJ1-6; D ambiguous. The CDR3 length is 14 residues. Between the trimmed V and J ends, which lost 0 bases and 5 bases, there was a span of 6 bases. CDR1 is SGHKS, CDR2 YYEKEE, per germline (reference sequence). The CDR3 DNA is TGTGCCAGCAGCTTGGCTGGAGATAATTCACCCCTCCACTTT. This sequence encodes CASSLAGDNSPLHF.

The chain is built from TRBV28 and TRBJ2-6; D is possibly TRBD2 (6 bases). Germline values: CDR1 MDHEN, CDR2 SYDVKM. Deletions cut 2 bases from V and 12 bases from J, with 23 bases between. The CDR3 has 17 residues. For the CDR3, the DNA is TGTGCCAGCAGTTTACCGAATTTGGGGGGTGGATTAGGCGTCCTGACTTTC. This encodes CASSLPNLGGGLGVLTF.

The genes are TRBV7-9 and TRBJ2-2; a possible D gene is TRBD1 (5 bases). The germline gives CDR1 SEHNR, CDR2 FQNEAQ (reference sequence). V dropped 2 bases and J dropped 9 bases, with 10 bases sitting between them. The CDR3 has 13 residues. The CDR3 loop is CASSLNGARELFF. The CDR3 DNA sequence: TGTGCCAGCAGCTTAAATGGGGCCAGGGAGCTGTTTTTT.

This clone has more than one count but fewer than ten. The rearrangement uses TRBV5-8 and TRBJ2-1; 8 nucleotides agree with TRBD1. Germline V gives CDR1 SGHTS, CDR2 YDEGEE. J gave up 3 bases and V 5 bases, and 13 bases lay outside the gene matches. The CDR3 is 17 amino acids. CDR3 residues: CASSYLGQGAHYNEQFF. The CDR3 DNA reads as TGTGCCAGCAGTTACTTAGGGCAGGGGGCCCACTACAATGAGCAGTTCTTC.

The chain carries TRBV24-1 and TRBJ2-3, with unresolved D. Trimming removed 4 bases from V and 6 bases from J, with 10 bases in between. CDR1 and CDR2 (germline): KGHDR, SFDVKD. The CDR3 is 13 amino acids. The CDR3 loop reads CATSDPLSDTQYF. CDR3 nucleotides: TGTGCCACCAGTGACCCCCTCTCTGATACGCAGTATTTT.

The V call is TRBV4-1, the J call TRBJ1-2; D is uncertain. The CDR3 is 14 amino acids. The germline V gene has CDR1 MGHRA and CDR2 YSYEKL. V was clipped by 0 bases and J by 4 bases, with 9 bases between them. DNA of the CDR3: TGCGCCAGCAGCCAAGATCAGGTGGCCTATGGCTACACCTTC. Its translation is CASSQDQVAYGYTF.

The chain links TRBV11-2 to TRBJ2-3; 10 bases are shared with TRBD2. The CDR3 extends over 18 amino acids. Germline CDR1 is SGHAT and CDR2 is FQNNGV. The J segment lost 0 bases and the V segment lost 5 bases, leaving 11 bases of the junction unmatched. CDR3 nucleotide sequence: TGTGCCAGCAGCCTCAGAGCGGGAGGGCCTCTAAGCACAGATACGCAGTATTTT. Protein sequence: CASSLRAGGPLSTDTQYF.

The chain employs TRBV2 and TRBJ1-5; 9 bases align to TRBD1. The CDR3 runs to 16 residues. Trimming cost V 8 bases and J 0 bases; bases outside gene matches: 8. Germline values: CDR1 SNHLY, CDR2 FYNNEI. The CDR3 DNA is TGTGCCAGCGACCGACAGGGGGGATATAGCAATCAGCCCCAGCATTTT. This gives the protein CASDRQGGYSNQPQHF. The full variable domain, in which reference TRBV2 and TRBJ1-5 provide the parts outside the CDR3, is EPEVTQTPSHQVTQMGQEVILRCVPISNHLYFYWYRQILGQKVEFLVSFYNNEISEKSEIFDDQFSVERPDGSNFTLKIRSTKLEDSAMYFCASDRQGGYSNQPQHFGDGTRLSIL.

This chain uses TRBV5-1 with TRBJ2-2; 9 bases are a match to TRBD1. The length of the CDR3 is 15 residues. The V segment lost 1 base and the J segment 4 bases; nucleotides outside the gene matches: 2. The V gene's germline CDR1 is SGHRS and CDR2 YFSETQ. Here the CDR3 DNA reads TGCGCCAGCAGCTTGAGACAGGGGGGCACCGGGGAGCTGTTTTTT. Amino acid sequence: CASSLRQGGTGELFF.

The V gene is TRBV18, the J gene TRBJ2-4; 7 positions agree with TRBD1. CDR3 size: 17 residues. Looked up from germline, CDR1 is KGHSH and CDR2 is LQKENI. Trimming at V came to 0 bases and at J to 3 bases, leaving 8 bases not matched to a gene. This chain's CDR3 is CASSPPKGAVGKNIQYF. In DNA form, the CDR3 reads TGTGCCAGCTCACCACCGAAGGGGGCGGTGGGCAAAAACATTCAGTACTTC.

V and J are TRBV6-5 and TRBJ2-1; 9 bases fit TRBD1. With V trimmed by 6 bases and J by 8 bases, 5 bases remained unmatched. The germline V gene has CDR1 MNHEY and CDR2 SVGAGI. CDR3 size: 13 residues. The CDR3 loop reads CASRTGGGDEQFF. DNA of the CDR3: TGTGCCAGCAGAACAGGGGGCGGTGATGAGCAGTTCTTC.

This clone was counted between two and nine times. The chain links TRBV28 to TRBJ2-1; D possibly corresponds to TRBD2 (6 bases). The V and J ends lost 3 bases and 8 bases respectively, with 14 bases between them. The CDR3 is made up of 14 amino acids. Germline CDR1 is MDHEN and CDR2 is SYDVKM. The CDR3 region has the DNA TGTGCCAGCAGTTTCGGCGGGGCCAGGTATGAGCAGTTCTTC. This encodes CASSFGGARYEQFF. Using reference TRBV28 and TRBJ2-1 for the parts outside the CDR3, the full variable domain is DVKVTQSSRYLVKRTGEKVFLECVQDMDHENMFWYRQDPGLGLRLIYFSYDVKMKEKGDIPEGYSVSREKKERFSLILESASTNQTSMYLCASSFGGARYEQFFGPGTRLTVL.

The CDR3 bases are TGTGCCAGCAGGTCAGATAGCAATCAGCCCCAGCATTTT. It specifies CASRSDSNQPQHF. The chain is built from TRBV2 and TRBJ1-5, with D unclear. V was pared by 6 bases and J by 0 bases, with 6 bases between. The CDR3 is made up of 13 amino acids. Germline V gives CDR1 SNHLY, CDR2 FYNNEI.

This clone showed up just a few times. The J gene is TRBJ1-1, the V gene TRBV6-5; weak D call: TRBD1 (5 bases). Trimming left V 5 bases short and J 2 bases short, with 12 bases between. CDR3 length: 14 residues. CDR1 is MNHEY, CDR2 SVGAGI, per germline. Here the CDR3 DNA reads TGTGCCAGCAGTCCGACAGTTGTTAACACTGAAGCTTTCTTT. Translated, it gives CASSPTVVNTEAFF.

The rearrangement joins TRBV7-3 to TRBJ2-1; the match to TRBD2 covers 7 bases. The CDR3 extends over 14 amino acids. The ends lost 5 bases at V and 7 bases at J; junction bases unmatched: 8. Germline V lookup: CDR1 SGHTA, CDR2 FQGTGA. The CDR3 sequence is CASSPTSVVNEQFF. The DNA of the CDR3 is TGTGCCAGCAGCCCTACTAGCGTTGTAAATGAGCAGTTCTTC.

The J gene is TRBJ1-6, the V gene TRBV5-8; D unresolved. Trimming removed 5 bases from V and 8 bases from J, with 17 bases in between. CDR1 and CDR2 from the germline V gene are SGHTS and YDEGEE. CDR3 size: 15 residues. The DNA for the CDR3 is TGTGCCAGCAGTTCGTGGAAAGGAGTAGATTCACCCCTCCACTTT. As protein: CASSSWKGVDSPLHF.

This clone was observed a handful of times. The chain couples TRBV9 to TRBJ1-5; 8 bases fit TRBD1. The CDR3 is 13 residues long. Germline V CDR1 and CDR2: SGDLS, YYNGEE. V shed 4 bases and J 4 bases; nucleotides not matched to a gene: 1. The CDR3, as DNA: TGTGCCAGCAGCAGACAGGGGAATCAGCCCCAGCATTTT. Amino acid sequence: CASSRQGNQPQHF.

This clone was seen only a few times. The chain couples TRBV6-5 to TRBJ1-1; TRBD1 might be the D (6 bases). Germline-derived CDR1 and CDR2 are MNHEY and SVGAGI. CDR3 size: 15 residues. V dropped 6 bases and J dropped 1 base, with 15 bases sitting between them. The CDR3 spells CASRGPGQPNTEAFF. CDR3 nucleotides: TGTGCCAGCAGGGGCCCGGGACAACCGAACACTGAAGCTTTCTTT.

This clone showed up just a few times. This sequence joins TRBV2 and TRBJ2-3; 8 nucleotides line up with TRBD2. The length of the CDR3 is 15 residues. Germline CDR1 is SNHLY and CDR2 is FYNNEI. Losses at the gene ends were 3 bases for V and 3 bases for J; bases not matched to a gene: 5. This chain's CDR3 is CASSDAGGRTDTQYF. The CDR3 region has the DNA TGTGCCAGCAGTGACGCGGGGGGCCGGACAGATACGCAGTATTTT.

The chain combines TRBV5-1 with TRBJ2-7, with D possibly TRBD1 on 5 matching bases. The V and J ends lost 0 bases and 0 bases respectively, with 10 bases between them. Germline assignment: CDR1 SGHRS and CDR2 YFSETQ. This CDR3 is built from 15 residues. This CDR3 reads CASSLGSRVSYEQYF. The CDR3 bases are TGCGCCAGCAGCTTGGGAAGCAGGGTCTCCTACGAGCAGTACTTC.